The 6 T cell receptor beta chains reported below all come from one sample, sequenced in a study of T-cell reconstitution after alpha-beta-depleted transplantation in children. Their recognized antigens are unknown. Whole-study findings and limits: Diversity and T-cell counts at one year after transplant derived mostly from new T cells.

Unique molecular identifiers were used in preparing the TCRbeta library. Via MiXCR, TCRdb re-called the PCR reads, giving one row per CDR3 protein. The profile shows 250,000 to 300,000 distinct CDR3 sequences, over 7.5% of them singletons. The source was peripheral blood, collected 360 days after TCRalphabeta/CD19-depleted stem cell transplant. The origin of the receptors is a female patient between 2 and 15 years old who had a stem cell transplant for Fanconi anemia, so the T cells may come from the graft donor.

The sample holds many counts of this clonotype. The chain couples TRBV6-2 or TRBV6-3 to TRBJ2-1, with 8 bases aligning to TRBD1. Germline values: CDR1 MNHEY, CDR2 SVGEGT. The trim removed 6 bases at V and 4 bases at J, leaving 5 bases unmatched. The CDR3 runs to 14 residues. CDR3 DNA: TGTGCCAGCAGACTACAGGGGGGATACAATGAGCAGTTCTTC. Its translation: CASRLQGGYNEQFF.

CDR3 sequence reads: CASSPRQGVYQETQYF. The CDR3 DNA follows: TGCGCCAGCAGCCCTAGACAAGGGGTTTACCAAGAGACCCAGTACTTC. This sequence joins TRBV5-1 and TRBJ2-5; the D gene is possibly TRBD1 (5 bases). V lost 4 bases and J lost 0, with 16 bases in between. The CDR3 spans 16 residues. CDR1 is SGHRS and CDR2 is YFSETQ in the germline V gene.

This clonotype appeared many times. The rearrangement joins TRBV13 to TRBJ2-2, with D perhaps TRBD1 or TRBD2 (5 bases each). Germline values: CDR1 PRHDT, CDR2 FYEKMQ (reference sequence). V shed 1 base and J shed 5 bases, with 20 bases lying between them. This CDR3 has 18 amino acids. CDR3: CASSLVPAGSISTGELFF. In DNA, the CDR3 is TGTGCCAGCAGCTTAGTTCCAGCAGGGAGTATCAGTACCGGGGAGCTGTTTTTT.

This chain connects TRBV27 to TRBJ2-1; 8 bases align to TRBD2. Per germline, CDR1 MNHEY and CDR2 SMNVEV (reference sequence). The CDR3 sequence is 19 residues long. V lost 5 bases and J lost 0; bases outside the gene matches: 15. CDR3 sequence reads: CASSVLQAGVWNSYNEQFF. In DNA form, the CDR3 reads TGTGCCAGCAGTGTTCTCCAAGCGGGGGTCTGGAACTCCTACAATGAGCAGTTCTTC.

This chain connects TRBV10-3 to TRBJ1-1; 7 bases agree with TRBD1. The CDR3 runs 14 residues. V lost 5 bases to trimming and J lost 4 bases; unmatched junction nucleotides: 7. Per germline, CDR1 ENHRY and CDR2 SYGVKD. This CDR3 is CAISSTGVGTEAFF. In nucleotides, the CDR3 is TGTGCCATCAGTTCAACAGGGGTAGGCACTGAAGCTTTCTTT.

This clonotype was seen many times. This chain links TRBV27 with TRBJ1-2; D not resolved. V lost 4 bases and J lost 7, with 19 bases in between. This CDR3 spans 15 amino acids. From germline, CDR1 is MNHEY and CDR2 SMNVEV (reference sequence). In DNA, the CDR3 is TGTGCCAGCAGTTCGAATGCAGGAATTTACTTTGGCTACACCTTC. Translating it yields CASSSNAGIYFGYTF.